Listed here are 28 T cell receptor beta chains from one sample, sequenced in a study of CD8+ T cells in alopecia areata. Noted treatment: oral pan-JAK inhibitor, 5-10 mg twice daily. It was cDNA, reverse transcribed from extracted RNA, that served as the sequencing template. TCRdb's table, derived via immunoSEQ multiplex PCR, lists solely in-frame clones and lacks some. The sample includes fewer than 250,000 clones, approximately 40% seen only once; the top ten take roughly 2.6%. The source material was CD4+ T cells sorted from blood, sampled at roughly week 38, from a patient treated with tofacitinib. Every receptor here comes from a human donor with alopecia areata.

In its sample, this clone was seen many times. The chain couples TRBV7-9 to TRBJ2-5; tentatively, D is TRBD2 (6 bases). Per germline, CDR1 SEHNR and CDR2 FQNEAQ (reference sequence). This CDR3 contains 17 residues. V lost 5 bases, J lost 0 bases, and 19 bases lay in between. This chain's CDR3 is CASSTTKEGLYQETQYF. DNA for the CDR3: TGTGCCAGCAGCACCACCAAAGAAGGACTATACCAAGAGACCCAGTACTTC. Variable domain in full (rest from reference TRBV7-9 and TRBJ2-5): DTGVSQNPRHKITKRGQNVTFRCDPISEHNRLYWYRQTLGQGPEFLTYFQNEAQLEKSRLLSDRFSAERPKGSFSTLEIQRTEQGDSAMYLCASSTTKEGLYQETQYFGPGTRLLVL.

The gene calls are TRBV5-4 and TRBJ1-2; D is unresolved. The germline CDR1 and CDR2 sequences are SGHNT and YYREEE (reference sequence). CDR3 length equals 13 residues. V was shortened by 0 bases and J by 6 bases, with 9 bases between the two germline ends. CDR3 protein: CASSLETSHGYTF. The CDR3 coding sequence is TGTGCCAGCAGCTTGGAAACCAGTCATGGCTACACCTTC.

The sample holds a few counts of this clone. The DNA of the CDR3 is TGTGCCAGCATCGCGGGGGGAGAGACCCAGTACTTC. Translated, it gives CASIAGGETQYF. The rearrangement links TRBV6-6 to TRBJ2-5; 8 bases align to TRBD2. This CDR3 has 12 residues. CDR1 MNHNY and CDR2 SVGAGI come from the germline V gene (reference sequence). V shed 7 bases, J shed 4 bases, and the junction held 2 bases outside the gene matches.

This clone showed up just a few times. The DNA for the CDR3 is TGTGCCAGCACCCACCCCAGGGTCTACGAGCAGTACTTC. It specifies CASTHPRVYEQYF. This chain uses TRBV11-2 with TRBJ2-7, with a possible D match to TRBD1 (5 bases). Germline V lookup: CDR1 SGHAT, CDR2 FQNNGV. The CDR3 runs 13 residues. V was trimmed by 7 bases and J by 3 bases, leaving 13 bases between them.

The chain joins TRBV7-2 to TRBJ2-1; the match to TRBD2 covers 7 bases. Trimming at V came to 1 base and at J to 6 bases, leaving 12 bases not matched to a gene. The CDR3 has 17 amino acids. CDR1 SGHTA and CDR2 FQGNSA come from the germline V gene. The CDR3 DNA reads as TGTGCCAGCAGCTTAGTGTCCGCGCGGGGGACGAGCAATGAGCAGTTCTTC. Its protein product is CASSLVSARGTSNEQFF.

The rearrangement links TRBV7-4 to TRBJ2-4; D remains ambiguous. Germline assignment: CDR1 SGHVT and CDR2 SQSDAQ. V shed 3 bases and J shed 0 bases, with 12 bases lying between them. CDR3 length: 16 amino acids. CDR3 sequence (DNA): TGTGCCAGCAGCTTTAAGAGGAAGGAAGCCAAAAACATTCAGTACTTC. Protein product: CASSFKRKEAKNIQYF.

J is TRBJ2-5 and V is TRBV11-2; D not resolved. Trimming left V 1 base short and J 5 bases short, with 14 bases between. Germline lookup yields CDR1 SGHAT and CDR2 FQNNGV. The CDR3 consists of 15 residues. This CDR3 is CASSLALRVGETQYF. In DNA form, the CDR3 reads TGTGCCAGCAGCTTAGCGCTTCGGGTAGGCGAGACCCAGTACTTC.

This clone was detected a few times. The V gene is TRBV7-2, the J gene TRBJ1-1, with D unclear. This CDR3 spans 15 amino acids. Germline lookup yields CDR1 SGHTA and CDR2 FQGNSA. V dropped 5 bases and J dropped 0 bases, with 13 bases sitting between them. The CDR3 here is CASSPPVGLNTEAFF. The DNA for the CDR3 is TGTGCCAGCAGCCCGCCAGTCGGGTTGAACACTGAAGCTTTCTTT.

This clone was found once. The J gene is TRBJ1-1, the V gene TRBV29-1; 10 positions agree with TRBD1. The CDR3 consists of 14 residues. V shed 4 bases and J 2 bases; nucleotides not matched to a gene: 4. The V gene's germline CDR1 is SQVTM and CDR2 ANQGSEA. The CDR3 loop reads CSVARQGANTEAFF. Written as DNA, the CDR3 is TGCAGCGTTGCCCGACAGGGGGCTAACACTGAAGCTTTCTTT.

A few counts support this clone. V gene TRBV14 combines with J gene TRBJ2-2; D gene unclear. Trimming removed 3 bases at V and 8 bases at J, with 16 bases between. Germline CDR1 and CDR2: SGHDN and FVKESK. CDR3 size: 15 residues. CDR3 in amino acids: CASSQGFSKSGELFF. The CDR3 bases are TGTGCCAGCAGCCAGGGGTTTTCGAAGTCGGGGGAGCTGTTTTTT. The complete variable domain, with remaining parts taken from reference TRBV14 and TRBJ2-2, reads EAGVTQFPSHSVIEKGQTVTLRCDPISGHDNLYWYRRVMGKEIKFLLHFVKESKQDESGMPNNRFLAERTGGTYSTLKVQPAELEDSGVYFCASSQGFSKSGELFFGEGSRLTVL.

This rearrangement joins TRBV7-9 to TRBJ1-1; 8 nucleotides align to TRBD1. CDR3 length: 13 residues. The germline V gene encodes CDR1 SEHNR and CDR2 FQNEAQ (reference sequence). V was clipped by 7 bases and J by 4 bases; unmatched bases: 5. CDR3 sequence reads: CASNRGEATEAFF. The DNA for the CDR3 is TGTGCCAGCAACAGGGGGGAGGCCACTGAAGCTTTCTTT.

This rearrangement joins TRBV15 to TRBJ2-3; D is unresolved. Deletions cut 3 bases from V and 3 bases from J, with 13 bases between. The CDR3 contains 15 residues. The germline V gene has CDR1 LNHNV and CDR2 YYDKDF (reference sequence). The CDR3 here is CATSSYTLQTDTQYF. Here the CDR3 DNA reads TGTGCCACCAGCAGTTATACTTTGCAGACAGATACGCAGTATTTT.

V usage is TRBV4-1 and J usage is TRBJ1-4; tentative D call: TRBD1 (5 bases). Trimming cost V 7 bases and J 10 bases, with 25 bases left between them. The CDR3 sequence is 16 residues long. Germline CDR1 reads MGHRA; CDR2 reads YSYEKL. CDR3 sequence reads: CASNQADQGSLGKLFF. The CDR3 bases are TGCGCCAGCAACCAGGCAGATCAGGGATCTCTTGGAAAACTGTTTTTT.

The table lists this clone with a few counts. The chain is built from TRBV25-1 and TRBJ1-1; weak D call: TRBD1 (5 bases). The V end lost 0 bases, the J end lost 3 bases, and 11 bases lay between the germline ends. Germline CDR1 reads MGHDK; CDR2 reads SYGVNS. CDR3 length equals 15 residues. The CDR3 spells CASSEYRGSDTEAFF. CDR3 nucleotides: TGTGCCAGCAGTGAATATAGGGGTTCTGACACTGAAGCTTTCTTT.

The rearrangement joins TRBV4-1 to TRBJ2-3; no clear D gene. Per germline, CDR1 MGHRA and CDR2 YSYEKL. Trimming took off 4 bases at V and 2 bases at J, with 19 bases between the two ends. The length of the CDR3 is 17 residues. CDR3 nucleotide sequence: TGCGCCAGCAGCCCAAACCTGTCGGCACAGACCACAGATACGCAGTATTTT. Its protein is CASSPNLSAQTTDTQYF.

This clone came up many times. The chain carries TRBV11-1 and TRBJ1-4; maybe TRBD1 (5 bases). The CDR3 spans 15 residues. The V and J ends lost 2 bases and 4 bases respectively, with 11 bases between them. Germline lookup yields CDR1 SGHAT and CDR2 FQDESV (reference sequence). CDR3 loop: CASSLSRGHNEKLFF. CDR3 nucleotide sequence: TGTGCCAGCAGCTTAAGCCGGGGCCATAATGAAAAACTGTTTTTT. Filled out from reference TRBV11-1 and TRBJ1-4, the complete variable domain reads EAEVAQSPRYKITEKSQAVAFWCDPISGHATLYWYRQILGQGPELLVQFQDESVVDDSQLPKDRFSAERLKGVDSTLKIQPAELGDSAMYLCASSLSRGHNEKLFFGSGTQLSVL.

This chain links TRBV7-9 with TRBJ2-5, with 8 positions matching TRBD1. The CDR3 spans 15 residues. Germline assignment: CDR1 SEHNR and CDR2 FQNEAQ (reference sequence). With 3 bases clipped from V and 2 bases from J, the junction kept 5 bases outside the gene matches. The CDR3 protein is CASSFGTGRQETQYF. The CDR3 coding sequence is TGTGCCAGCAGCTTTGGGACAGGACGACAAGAGACCCAGTACTTC.

This clone was detected a few times. The chain couples TRBV28 to TRBJ2-7, with 9 bases that match TRBD1. The CDR3 totals 14 residues. From germline, CDR1 is MDHEN and CDR2 SYDVKM. The ends lost 10 bases at V and 5 bases at J; junction bases unmatched: 12. CDR3 loop: CATTSGTGKNEQYF. The CDR3 region has the DNA TGTGCCACAACCTCCGGGACAGGGAAGAACGAGCAGTACTTC.

This clone turned up a few times. Other DNA sequences in the same sample also yield this CDR3. This chain links TRBV29-1 with TRBJ2-3; a possible D gene is TRBD1 (6 bases). The length of the CDR3 is 12 residues. Trimming removed 4 bases from V and 1 base from J, with 6 bases in between. The germline gives CDR1 SQVTM, CDR2 ANQGSEA. CDR3 amino acids: CSVGGRTDTQYF. CDR3 nucleotides: TGCAGCGTTGGGGGGCGCACAGATACGCAGTATTTT.

The chain carries TRBV5-1 and TRBJ2-7; no clear D gene. V lost 4 bases to trimming and J lost 0 bases, with 11 bases between them. CDR1 and CDR2 (germline): SGHRS, YFSETQ. The CDR3 length is 14 residues. CDR3 nucleotides: TGCGCCAGCAGCCTCCCGGCCTCCTCCTACGAGCAGTACTTC. It translates to CASSLPASSYEQYF.

In the case of this clone: The sample carries other DNA sequences with the same CDR3. The chain recombines TRBV7-2 with TRBJ2-7, with D unclear. This CDR3 contains 11 residues. Looked up from germline, CDR1 is SGHTA and CDR2 is FQGNSA. Trimming left V 5 bases short and J 3 bases short, with 5 bases between. CDR3 in amino acids: CASSLLYEQYF. The CDR3 DNA reads as TGTGCCAGCAGCCTCCTCTACGAGCAGTACTTC.

This clone was picked up a small number of times. This chain connects TRBV20-1 to TRBJ2-3, with D hard to call. The CDR3 sequence is 10 residues long. V lost 3 bases to trimming and J lost 6 bases, with 4 bases between them. In germline, CDR1 is DFQATT, CDR2 SNEGSKA (reference sequence). CDR3 sequence reads: CSASSDTQYF. CDR3 bases: TGCAGTGCTAGTTCCGATACGCAGTATTTT.

This chain connects TRBV4-2 to TRBJ2-3; 10 bases fit TRBD2. Germline lookup yields CDR1 LGHNA and CDR2 YNFKEQ. This CDR3 comprises 15 residues. The V and J ends lost 0 bases and 7 bases, in that order; junction bases with no gene match: 4. In nucleotides, the CDR3 is TGTGCCAGCAGCCAAGAAGTTAGCGGGAGGAATACGCAGTATTTT. It specifies CASSQEVSGRNTQYF.

The genes are TRBV25-1 and TRBJ2-7, with 7 bases identical to TRBD1. Trimming removed 7 bases from V and 6 bases from J; junction bases left unmatched: 15. The CDR3 totals 15 residues. Germline lookup yields CDR1 MGHDK and CDR2 SYGVNS. In nucleotides, the CDR3 is TGTGCCAGCACCGACTCGACAGGGATCTTCTCCGAGCAGTACTTC. It is translated as CASTDSTGIFSEQYF.

This clone appeared once. This chain connects TRBV7-9 to TRBJ2-3; tentative D call: TRBD2 (5 bases). Between the trimmed V and J ends, which lost 1 base and 4 bases, there was a span of 6 bases. Germline V CDR1 and CDR2: SEHNR, FQNEAQ (reference sequence). This CDR3 is built from 13 residues. As DNA, the CDR3 is TGTGCCAGCAGCTTAGGCGGGTCAGATACGCAGTATTTT. Amino acid sequence: CASSLGGSDTQYF. Combining the CDR3 with reference TRBV7-9 and TRBJ2-3 gives the whole variable domain DTGVSQNPRHKITKRGQNVTFRCDPISEHNRLYWYRQTLGQGPEFLTYFQNEAQLEKSRLLSDRFSAERPKGSFSTLEIQRTEQGDSAMYLCASSLGGSDTQYFGPGTRLTVL.

The J gene is TRBJ2-1, the V gene TRBV30, with TRBD2 identical over 7 bases. The germline V gene has CDR1 GTSNPN and CDR2 SVGIG (reference sequence). The CDR3 extends over 13 amino acids. Trimming removed 3 bases from V and 10 bases from J; junction bases left unmatched: 9. This chain's CDR3 is CAWRDRGVWEQFF. CDR3 nucleotide sequence: TGTGCCTGGAGGGATCGGGGGGTCTGGGAGCAGTTCTTC.

The J gene is TRBJ1-5, the V gene TRBV15; the D is unclear. Germline CDR1 is LNHNV and CDR2 is YYDKDF (reference sequence). V was shortened by 0 bases and J by 1 base, with 7 bases between the two germline ends. The CDR3 sequence is 15 residues long. The CDR3 loop is CATSRDLWSNQPQHF. The CDR3 DNA reads as TGTGCCACCAGCAGAGATTTGTGGAGCAATCAGCCCCAGCATTTT. The full variable domain, its missing parts supplied by reference TRBV15 and TRBJ1-5, is DAMVIQNPRYQVTQFGKPVTLSCSQTLNHNVMYWYQQKSSQAPKLLFHYYDKDFNNEADTPDNFQSRRPNTSFCFLDIRSPGLGDTAMYLCATSRDLWSNQPQHFGDGTRLSIL.

This CDR3 reads CSAPEMGEQYF. CDR3 nucleotide sequence: TGCAGTGCCCCCGAGATGGGCGAGCAGTACTTC. The gene calls are TRBV20-1 and TRBJ2-7; D gene uncertain. There are 11 residues in the CDR3. V was trimmed by 6 bases and J by 6 bases, leaving 12 bases between them. Germline CDR1 reads DFQATT; CDR2 reads SNEGSKA (reference sequence).